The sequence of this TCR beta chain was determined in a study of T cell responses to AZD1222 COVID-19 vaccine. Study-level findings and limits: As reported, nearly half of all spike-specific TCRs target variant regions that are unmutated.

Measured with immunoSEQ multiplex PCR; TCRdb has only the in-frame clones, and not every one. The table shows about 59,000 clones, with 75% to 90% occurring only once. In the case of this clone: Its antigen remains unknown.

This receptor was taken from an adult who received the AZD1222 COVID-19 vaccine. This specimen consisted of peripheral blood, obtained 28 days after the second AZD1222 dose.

The CDR3 loop is CAIGGLAGGSDTQYF. The CDR3 nucleotides read TGTGCCATCGGGGGACTAGCGGGAGGCTCAGATACGCAGTATTTT. The rearrangement uses TRBV10-3 and TRBJ2-3; 15 bases fit TRBD2. This CDR3 is built from 15 residues. Trimming cost V 8 bases and J 4 bases; bases outside gene matches: 4. The V gene's germline CDR1 is ENHRY and CDR2 SYGVKD.